These 17 T cell receptor beta chains came from one sample sequenced in a study of Ad26.COV2.S vaccination and SARS-CoV-2 variants. Here immunoSEQ multiplex PCR was the method, and the copy in TCRdb shows in-frame clones only, minus some. The data show hundreds of thousands of clones, about nine tenths seen once. Sample treatment: approximately 18 received Ad26.COV2.S at low or high dose, single or two shots; roughly five received placebo; per-sample allocation not given. Material that was analyzed had been drawn on day 63 after the first vaccine or placebo injection. Sequences were derived from peripheral blood, sampled in a trial of Ad26.COV2.S vaccine versus placebo. These receptors were obtained from a person between 18 and 60 years old who received the Ad26.COV2.S COVID-19 vaccine or a placebo.

V gene TRBV9 combines with J gene TRBJ2-7, with D perhaps TRBD2 (6 bases). Germline CDR1 is SGDLS and CDR2 is YYNGEE. Deletions cut 0 bases from V and 2 bases from J, with 30 bases between. This CDR3 contains 21 residues. The CDR3: CASSVVLNGVAGTPGAYEQYF. The DNA for the CDR3 is TGTGCCAGCAGCGTAGTTCTTAATGGAGTTGCGGGGACCCCGGGGGCCTACGAGCAGTACTTC.

The chain combines TRBV28 with TRBJ1-2; D not resolved. V was clipped by 9 bases and J by 0 bases, with 8 bases between them. Germline lookup yields CDR1 MDHEN and CDR2 SYDVKM. This CDR3 is built from 12 residues. The CDR3 sequence is CASRTANYGYTF. The CDR3 region has the DNA TGTGCCAGTAGAACAGCTAACTATGGCTACACCTTC.

This clone showed up just once. The gene calls are TRBV4-1 and TRBJ1-1; D is possibly TRBD1 (5 bases). The germline CDR1 and CDR2 sequences are MGHRA and YSYEKL. Trimming removed 3 bases from V and 0 bases from J, with 8 bases in between. The CDR3 is 14 residues long. CDR3 nucleotide sequence: TGCGCCAGCAGCCACCTGACAGTGAACACTGAAGCTTTCTTT. This gives the protein CASSHLTVNTEAFF.

The rearrangement links TRBV7-9 to TRBJ1-2; 12 nucleotides match TRBD1. The J segment lost 7 bases and the V segment lost 5 bases, leaving 5 bases of the junction unmatched. The CDR3 sequence is 14 residues long. Germline loops: CDR1 SEHNR, CDR2 FQNEAQ (reference sequence). The CDR3 DNA is TGTGCCAGCAGCCTGGGACAGGGGGCACTTGGCTACACCTTC. Its translation is CASSLGQGALGYTF.

This clone appeared a few times. V is TRBV11-3 and J is TRBJ1-1; D ambiguous. The CDR3 spans 13 residues. Germline lookup yields CDR1 SGHNT and CDR2 YENEEA. Trimming cost V 4 bases and J 1 base, with 7 bases left between them. The DNA for the CDR3 is TGTGCCAGCAGCTCGAACCAGAACACTGAAGCTTTCTTT. Its translation is CASSSNQNTEAFF.

For the CDR3, the DNA is TGTGCCAGCGCTGATCTAGAGACCCAGTACTTC. Its protein is CASADLETQYF. The rearrangement links TRBV6-5 to TRBJ2-5; no reliable D call. The CDR3 has 11 residues. Germline loops: CDR1 MNHEY, CDR2 SVGAGI. V shed 8 bases and J shed 4 bases, with 8 bases lying between them.

This rearrangement joins TRBV5-1 to TRBJ1-1; D might be TRBD1 (6 bases). V shed 0 bases and J shed 2 bases, with 11 bases lying between them. Per the germline V gene, CDR1 is SGHRS and CDR2 is YFSETQ. The CDR3 extends over 15 amino acids. The CDR3 nucleotides are TGCGCCAGCAGCTTGGGCGGACAGATTAACACTGAAGCTTTCTTT. Residues: CASSLGGQINTEAFF.

This chain uses TRBV6-2 or TRBV6-3 with TRBJ2-6; 9 nucleotides align to TRBD1. CDR3 length: 18 residues. After removal of 1 base from V and 2 bases from J, the junction contained 6 bases not matched to a gene. Germline assignment: CDR1 MNHEY and CDR2 SVGEGT. In nucleotides, the CDR3 is TGTGCCAGCAGTTACTTGGGACAGGGCGAGGCTGGGGCCAACGTCCTGACTTTC. It yields the protein CASSYLGQGEAGANVLTF.

The chain carries TRBV6-5 and TRBJ2-3, with TRBD2 identical over 7 bases. The CDR3 has 16 residues. With V trimmed by 2 bases and J by 2 bases, 7 bases remained unmatched. Germline CDR1 is MNHEY and CDR2 is SVGAGI. CDR3 in amino acids: CASSYRLAGPTDTQYF. The CDR3 nucleotides are TGTGCCAGCAGTTACAGACTAGCCGGCCCCACAGATACGCAGTATTTT.

V gene TRBV4-1 combines with J gene TRBJ1-5, with D perhaps TRBD1 (5 bases). Germline values: CDR1 MGHRA, CDR2 YSYEKL. This CDR3 has 13 amino acids. V was clipped by 0 bases and J by 7 bases, with 7 bases between them. The DNA of the CDR3 is TGCGCCAGCAGCCAAGACCCAGGGCAGCCCCAGCATTTT. This gives the protein CASSQDPGQPQHF.

This rearrangement joins TRBV5-5 to TRBJ1-6; a weak D match, TRBD1 (6 bases). This CDR3 comprises 14 residues. The V end was cut by 7 bases, the J end by 3 bases, with 11 bases between. Germline lookup yields CDR1 SGHKS and CDR2 YYEKEE (reference sequence). The CDR3 here is CASFGRGYNSPLHF. The CDR3 DNA follows: TGTGCCAGCTTCGGCAGGGGCTATAATTCACCCCTCCACTTT.

The rearrangement links TRBV27 to TRBJ2-3; perhaps TRBD1 as D (6 bases). Trimming took off 4 bases at V and 1 base at J, with 12 bases between the two ends. The CDR3 length is 15 residues. Germline assignment: CDR1 MNHEY and CDR2 SMNVEV (reference sequence). CDR3 coding DNA: TGTGCCAGCAGTTGGGACAAGAAGGGCACAGATACGCAGTATTTT. This gives the protein CASSWDKKGTDTQYF.

DNA of the CDR3: TGTGCTAGTGGCCCTAGCGGGGGGAACAATGAGCAGTTCTTC. This codes for CASGPSGGNNEQFF. The V gene is TRBV12-5, the J gene TRBJ2-1; the match to TRBD2 covers 11 bases. The V and J ends lost 6 bases and 5 bases, in that order; junction bases with no gene match: 3. The length of the CDR3 is 14 residues. Germline CDR1 and CDR2: LGHNT and FRNRAP. The entire variable domain, with the rest obtained from reference TRBV12-5 and TRBJ2-1, is as follows: DARVTQTPRHKVTEMGQEVTMRCQPILGHNTVFWYRQTMMQGLELLAYFRNRAPLDDSGMPKDRFSAEMPDATLATLKIQPSEPRDSAVYFCASGPSGGNNEQFFGPGTRLTVL.

This clone appeared a single time. This sequence joins TRBV5-4 and TRBJ1-2, with TRBD1 as a possible D gene (5 bases). This CDR3 is 15 amino acids long. The ends were cut back, 4 bases at V and 3 bases at J, with 16 bases in the middle. CDR1 and CDR2 from the germline V gene are SGHNT and YYREEE (reference sequence). CDR3 sequence reads: CASSPLDRPHYGYTF. The DNA of the CDR3 is TGTGCCAGCAGCCCGCTCGACAGACCTCACTATGGCTACACCTTC.

V usage is TRBV20-1 and J usage is TRBJ2-7, with D perhaps matching TRBD2 (6 bases). The CDR3 runs to 10 residues. Germline-derived CDR1 and CDR2 are DFQATT and SNEGSKA (reference sequence). V lost 5 bases and J lost 7, with 9 bases in between. The CDR3 here is CSAGSGEQYF. The DNA of the CDR3 is TGCAGTGCTGGTAGCGGTGAGCAGTACTTC.

The chain is built from TRBV27 and TRBJ2-1; either TRBD1 or TRBD2 may supply D (6 bases each). Trimming left V 6 bases short and J 10 bases short, with 19 bases between. Germline V gene lookup returns CDR1 MNHEY and CDR2 SMNVEV (reference sequence). CDR3 size: 14 residues. The CDR3 sequence: CASSPFGGRAEQFF. Written as DNA, the CDR3 is TGTGCCAGCAGCCCGTTCGGGGGCCGGGCAGAGCAGTTCTTC.

V and J are TRBV19 and TRBJ1-3; 8 bases are shared with TRBD1. With 4 bases clipped from V and 0 bases from J, the junction kept 5 bases outside the gene matches. Germline CDR1 is LNHDA and CDR2 is SQIVND (reference sequence). The CDR3 runs 16 residues. The CDR3, as DNA: TGTGCCAGTAGTACCGGGACAGGCGACTCTGGAAACACCATATATTTT. Amino acids: CASSTGTGDSGNTIYF.